This T cell receptor beta chain was sequenced in a study of shared clonotypes between healthy human individuals. Notes on the study in general: Clonotypes which were not shared had lower generation probabilities than clonotypes that all four donors shared. Among donors, the sharing of clonotypes was expected to be influenced by sequencing depth.

A note on this clone: Its matching antigen is unknown.

Assay: immunoSEQ multiplex PCR; the TCRdb copy retains only in-frame clones and omits some. In the table there are roughly 1,000,000 clones, about 84% of which are singletons. V was pared by 5 bases and J by 7 bases, with 11 bases between. The CDR3 totals 13 residues. Germline loops: CDR1 MNHEY, CDR2 SVGAGI. The TCR sequence derives from a man aged 18-30 years in good health. Some clones in this sample may be carry-over from other donors' samples. Sequencing was done on a sample of memory CD4+ T cells from PBMCs. Stated subset: CD45RA-negative fraction. The chain is built from TRBV6-5 and TRBJ1-4; a possible D gene is TRBD1 (6 bases). In DNA, the CDR3 is TGTGCCAGCAGTCGCCGACAGGCTGAAAAACTGTTTTTT. Translated, it gives CASSRRQAEKLFF.